One and the same sample provided the 27 T cell receptor beta chains below, sequenced in a study of chemoradiotherapy in HPV16-positive cancers. The repertoire was sequenced with immunoSEQ multiplex PCR; TCRdb's copy has only in-frame clones and lacks some. The table shows under 6,500 clones, with about 91% occurring only once. This material consisted of blood, taken from a patient who underwent chemoradiotherapy. The receptors originated from a human donor with HPV-associated anogenital cancer.

The chain employs TRBV6-6 and TRBJ2-7, with TRBD1 as a possible D gene (7 bases). The CDR3 is 13 residues long. V lost 6 bases to trimming and J lost 5 bases, with 14 bases between them. Germline loops: CDR1 MNHNY, CDR2 SVGAGI (reference sequence). Here the CDR3 reads CASRGGGVNEQYF. In DNA, the CDR3 is TGTGCCAGCAGAGGGGGCGGGGTAAACGAGCAGTACTTC.

This clone has only one observation. Here the CDR3 reads CASSLGPDGNTIYF. The CDR3 coding sequence is TGTGCCAGCAGCTTAGGTCCAGATGGAAACACCATATATTTT. The chain carries TRBV7-9 and TRBJ1-3; D ambiguous. The CDR3 totals 14 residues. V was clipped by 1 base and J by 3 bases, with 7 bases between them. The germline V gene encodes CDR1 SEHNR and CDR2 FQNEAQ (reference sequence).

The J gene is TRBJ1-1, the V gene TRBV4-1; D is unclear. This CDR3 spans 13 amino acids. Deletions cut 0 bases from V and 5 bases from J, with 7 bases between. Germline values: CDR1 MGHRA, CDR2 YSYEKL. The CDR3 loop reads CASSQDPGTEAFF. CDR3 in DNA: TGCGCCAGCAGCCAAGATCCGGGGACTGAAGCTTTCTTT.

The chain uses TRBV9 and TRBJ2-5; D not resolved. CDR3 length equals 14 residues. Per the germline V gene, CDR1 is SGDLS and CDR2 is YYNGEE. Trimming removed 0 bases from V and 4 bases from J, with 10 bases in between. As DNA, the CDR3 is TGTGCCAGCAGCGTAGGACTTAGTGGAGAGACCCAGTACTTC. Translation gives CASSVGLSGETQYF.

The V call is TRBV2, the J call TRBJ1-5; the D is unclear. This CDR3 spans 14 amino acids. Germline CDR1 reads SNHLY; CDR2 reads FYNNEI. Between the trimmed V and J ends, which lost 5 bases and 1 base, there was a span of 9 bases. CDR3 DNA sequence: TGTGCCAGCAGTTCCCCCCCAAGCAATCAGCCCCAGCATTTT. The encoded protein is CASSSPPSNQPQHF.

This chain links TRBV21-1 with TRBJ2-1; the listed D gene, TRBD1, was not tested against the DNA. TRBV21-1 is labeled a pseudogene. This CDR3 has 15 amino acids. The CDR3 region is CASSARMGYVDEQFF. The CDR3, as DNA: TGTGCCAGCAGCGCCCGTATGGGCTATGTCGATGAGCAGTTCTTC.

The chain links TRBV19 to TRBJ1-2, with 8 bases lining up with TRBD1. V shed 10 bases, J shed 3 bases, and the junction held 7 bases outside the gene matches. Per germline, CDR1 LNHDA and CDR2 SQIVND (reference sequence). The CDR3 is 13 amino acids. DNA for the CDR3: TGTGCCACCGCGACAGGGGAGTACTATGGCTACACCTTC. Translated, it gives CATATGEYYGYTF.

This rearrangement joins TRBV7-2 to TRBJ2-2; possibly TRBD1 for D (6 bases). CDR1 and CDR2 from the germline V gene are SGHTA and FQGNSA. Trimming removed 3 bases at V and 0 bases at J, with 8 bases between. The CDR3 contains 15 residues. The CDR3 reads CASSFGTTNTGELFF. In DNA form, the CDR3 reads TGTGCCAGCAGCTTCGGGACAACGAACACCGGGGAGCTGTTTTTT.

This rearrangement joins TRBV29-1 to TRBJ1-2, with 9 bases identical to TRBD1. Germline CDR1 is SQVTM and CDR2 is ANQGSEA. The CDR3 covers 13 residues. Losses at the gene ends were 1 base for V and 5 bases for J; bases not matched to a gene: 2. In nucleotides, the CDR3 is TGCAGCGTTGAAGGGACAGGGGATTATGGCTACACCTTC. This codes for CSVEGTGDYGYTF.

V is TRBV9 and J is TRBJ2-3; 7 bases match TRBD2. The germline V gene encodes CDR1 SGDLS and CDR2 YYNGEE. The CDR3 runs to 20 residues. With V trimmed by 0 bases and J by 4 bases, 20 bases remained unmatched. The CDR3 sequence is CASSVATTTLTRGSPDTQYF. CDR3 sequence (DNA): TGTGCCAGCAGCGTAGCCACCACAACTCTCACGCGGGGGAGCCCAGATACGCAGTATTTT.

The rearrangement joins TRBV30 to TRBJ1-5; a weak D match, TRBD1 (6 bases). Germline V CDR1 and CDR2: GTSNPN, SVGIG (reference sequence). With 0 bases removed from V and 4 bases from J, the gap between germline ends came to 7 bases. This CDR3 spans 13 amino acids. The CDR3 DNA reads TGTGCCTGGAGTGTACAGGGAAATCAGCCCCAGCATTTT. Translation gives CAWSVQGNQPQHF.

J is TRBJ2-7 and V is TRBV5-1, with 8 positions matching TRBD1. This CDR3 contains 15 residues. The V gene end was trimmed by 0 bases and the J gene end by 4 bases; junction bases not matched to a gene: 6. Germline values: CDR1 SGHRS, CDR2 YFSETQ. CDR3 sequence: CASSLEAGGGYEQYF. The DNA for the CDR3 is TGCGCCAGCAGCTTGGAGGCAGGGGGCGGATACGAGCAGTACTTC.

V gene TRBV7-8 combines with J gene TRBJ2-7; D is perhaps TRBD1 or TRBD2 (5 bases each). This CDR3 is built from 15 residues. Trimming cost V 4 bases and J 5 bases, with 18 bases left between them. The germline V gene has CDR1 SGHVS and CDR2 FQNEAQ. CDR3 sequence reads: CASSSRWGIGNEQYF. The CDR3 region has the DNA TGTGCCAGCAGCTCGCGCTGGGGGATTGGAAACGAGCAGTACTTC.

This clone was seen just once. CDR3 sequence: CASSSSGGILPEQYF. The CDR3 DNA is TGTGCCAGCAGCTCTTCAGGGGGGATCCTTCCCGAGCAGTACTTC. The J gene is TRBJ2-7, the V gene TRBV7-9; perhaps TRBD1 as D (7 bases). Germline CDR1 is SEHNR and CDR2 is FQNEAQ (reference sequence). CDR3 size: 15 residues. V dropped 4 bases and J dropped 6 bases, with 19 bases sitting between them. Full variable domain (remainder filled in from reference TRBV7-9 and TRBJ2-7): DTGVSQNPRHKITKRGQNVTFRCDPISEHNRLYWYRQTLGQGPEFLTYFQNEAQLEKSRLLSDRFSAERPKGSFSTLEIQRTEQGDSAMYLCASSSSGGILPEQYFGPGTRLTVT.

This clone came up once. The chain is built from TRBV28 and TRBJ2-3; 8 bases are a match to TRBD1. The length of the CDR3 is 18 residues. V gave up 2 bases and J gave up 3 bases; unmatched junction bases: 13. Germline CDR1 is MDHEN and CDR2 is SYDVKM. CDR3 loop: CASSLNRLGQGITDTQYF. In DNA form, the CDR3 reads TGTGCCAGCAGTTTAAACAGGCTTGGACAGGGAATTACAGATACGCAGTATTTT. The variable domain in full, completed from reference TRBV28 and TRBJ2-3, reads DVKVTQSSRYLVKRTGEKVFLECVQDMDHENMFWYRQDPGLGLRLIYFSYDVKMKEKGDIPEGYSVSREKKERFSLILESASTNQTSMYLCASSLNRLGQGITDTQYFGPGTRLTVL.

The chain joins TRBV7-2 to TRBJ2-5, with TRBD1 as a possible D gene (6 bases). CDR3 length: 13 residues. The germline V and J ends were trimmed by 5 bases and 6 bases, with 13 bases remaining between them. CDR1 and CDR2 (germline): SGHTA, FQGNSA. CDR3 DNA: TGTGCCAGCAGCACGCAGGGGACGCAGACCCAGTACTTC. This sequence encodes CASSTQGTQTQYF.

The gene calls are TRBV11-2 and TRBJ1-5; perhaps TRBD1 as D (5 bases). V lost 5 bases, J lost 7 bases, and 18 bases lay in between. From germline, CDR1 is SGHAT and CDR2 FQNNGV. The CDR3 sequence is 15 residues long. This chain's CDR3 is CASSPGTGLWQPQHF. In DNA form, the CDR3 reads TGTGCCAGCAGCCCCGGGACGGGCCTATGGCAGCCCCAGCATTTT.

This clone has just one count. The chain couples TRBV5-6 to TRBJ2-1, with no clear D. This CDR3 contains 14 residues. Germline V gives CDR1 SGHDT, CDR2 YYEEEE. The V and J ends lost 3 bases and 2 bases respectively, with 9 bases between them. CDR3 region: CASSYRPPYNEQFF. The CDR3 region has the DNA TGTGCCAGCAGCTACCGCCCCCCCTACAATGAGCAGTTCTTC.

The genes are TRBV30 and TRBJ2-1; D remains unclear. Per the germline V gene, CDR1 is GTSNPN and CDR2 is SVGIG (reference sequence). The CDR3 totals 14 residues. DNA of the CDR3: TGTGCTTCAACCCTGGGCAGCTCCTACAATGAGCAGTTCTTC. It encodes CASTLGSSYNEQFF.

This chain connects TRBV7-2 to TRBJ1-1; D remains unclear. Trimming shortened V by 1 base and J by 5 bases, and 8 bases separated the two germline ends. The CDR3 consists of 13 residues. The germline gives CDR1 SGHTA, CDR2 FQGNSA. In DNA form, the CDR3 reads TGTGCCAGCAGCTTAGAGCGGAATACTGAAGCTTTCTTT. This encodes CASSLERNTEAFF.

The chain links TRBV5-1 to TRBJ2-3; weak D call: TRBD1 (6 bases). Between the trimmed V and J ends, which lost 6 bases and 8 bases, there was a span of 19 bases. Looked up from germline, CDR1 is SGHRS and CDR2 is YFSETQ. This CDR3 has 14 residues. The CDR3: CASTGDPGLGTQYF. For the CDR3, the DNA is TGCGCCAGCACAGGGGACCCTGGTCTTGGTACGCAGTATTTT.

The V and J genes are TRBV28 and TRBJ1-2, with a possible D match to TRBD1 (6 bases). The CDR3 loop spans 13 amino acids. Trimming stripped 8 bases from V and 4 bases from J, with 14 bases between. Germline lookup yields CDR1 MDHEN and CDR2 SYDVKM. The CDR3 loop reads CASWGGRTYGYTF. In DNA, the CDR3 is TGTGCCAGCTGGGGGGGGCGTACCTATGGCTACACCTTC.

The CDR3 DNA sequence: TGTGCCAGCAGCCCCGAGGCAGGGGGCTCCTATAGCAATCAGCCCCAGCATTTT. Translation: CASSPEAGGSYSNQPQHF. The V gene is TRBV7-9, the J gene TRBJ1-5, with TRBD1 matching 8 bases. The CDR3 runs to 18 residues. The ends lost 5 bases at V and 0 bases at J; junction bases unmatched: 12. CDR1 is SEHNR and CDR2 is FQNEAQ in the germline V gene (reference sequence).

This clone appeared a single time. The chain is built from TRBV10-3 and TRBJ1-6; 7 nucleotides align to TRBD1. CDR1 is ENHRY and CDR2 is SYGVKD in the germline V gene. The V segment lost 3 bases and the J segment 7 bases; nucleotides outside the gene matches: 12. CDR3 length equals 17 residues. Here the CDR3 DNA reads TGTGCCATCAGTGAATCATCGACAGGGACCCTCAATTCACCCCTCCACTTT. It codes for CAISESSTGTLNSPLHF.

V usage is TRBV27 and J usage is TRBJ2-7, with D tentatively TRBD1 (6 bases). Germline V lookup: CDR1 MNHEY, CDR2 SMNVEV (reference sequence). Between the trimmed V and J ends, which lost 7 bases and 0 bases, there was a span of 13 bases. The CDR3 spans 14 residues. Here the CDR3 reads CASKEQGPSYEQYF. In DNA, the CDR3 is TGTGCCAGCAAGGAACAGGGACCCTCCTACGAGCAGTACTTC.

This clone was detected only once. The V call is TRBV19, the J call TRBJ2-6; D uncertain. This CDR3 comprises 16 residues. CDR1 is LNHDA and CDR2 is SQIVND in the germline V gene (reference sequence). V shed 0 bases and J shed 2 bases, with 8 bases lying between them. The CDR3 sequence is CASSIDRRPGANVLTF. In DNA, the CDR3 is TGTGCCAGTAGTATAGATCGTCGCCCTGGGGCCAACGTCCTGACTTTC.

The chain joins TRBV2 to TRBJ2-7, with D tentatively TRBD1 or TRBD2 (5 bases each). Germline V gives CDR1 SNHLY, CDR2 FYNNEI. V lost 6 bases to trimming and J lost 1 base, with 13 bases between them. CDR3 length equals 14 residues. The CDR3 is CASRVPGTSYEQYF. CDR3 nucleotide sequence: TGTGCCAGCAGGGTGCCGGGGACGTCCTACGAGCAGTACTTC.